This TCR beta chain appears in the sequencing data of a study of PD-L1 blockade in urothelial cancer. TCRdb's table, derived via immunoSEQ multiplex PCR, lists solely in-frame clones and lacks some. This sample carries under 55,000 clones, around 84% of them seen once, and the ten largest clones take approximately 2.9%. Indicated time point: pretreatment peripheral blood. Study conclusions and caveats: Patients with durable benefit had greater blood expansion of tumor-associated TCR clones 3 weeks into treatment.

In this sample, this clone turned up many times. Its specificity is unknown. Germline V gene lookup returns CDR1 MDHEN and CDR2 SYDVKM. CDR3 length: 15 residues. Trimming removed 7 bases at V and 7 bases at J, with 22 bases between. Sequencing was performed on PBMCs, taken around atezolizumab (anti-PD-L1) treatment. The sequence came from a man between 65 and 79 years old with urothelial cancer. This rearrangement joins TRBV28 to TRBJ1-2; a possible D gene is TRBD1 (5 bases). In DNA form, the CDR3 reads TGTGCCAGCATCCGCTCCGGAGGGGCAGATGGTGGCTACACCTTC. It translates to CASIRSGGADGGYTF.